The rows below give T cell receptor beta chains drawn from one sample of a study of T cell changes during pregnancy in multiple sclerosis. Assay: immunoSEQ multiplex PCR; the TCRdb copy retains only in-frame clones and omits some. The sample carries roughly 100,000 clones, less than 95% recorded once. Sequenced here: peripheral blood, sampled after pregnancy. Source of these receptors: a female donor with multiple sclerosis, enrolled in a pregnancy study. CDR3s include the opening cysteine and the closing phenylalanine or tryptophan. Each record gives: CDR3 protein, CDR3 DNA, J gene, D gene, clone size, V gene. D genes are given only for firm matches. Size values are once, few and many counts, or a class for expanded clones, and some rows have none.

CASSQGDLSGNTIYF,TGCGCCAGCAGCCAAGGGGACTTGTCTGGAAACACCATATATTTT,TRBJ1-3,-,-,TRBV4-1
CASSPPGLAGGLDEQFF,TGTGCCAGCAGCCCGCCGGGACTAGCGGGGGGGCTGGATGAGCAGTTCTTC,TRBJ2-1,TRBD2,-,TRBV7-9
CASRTGTDNQPQHF,TGTGCCAGCAGAACCGGGACAGACAATCAGCCCCAGCATTTT,TRBJ1-5,TRBD1,few,TRBV28
CASSPGPRGGYTF,TGTGCCAGCAGTCCCGGGCCCCGAGGGGGCTACACCTTC,TRBJ1-2,-,-,TRBV6-5
CASSIKNRDEQFF,TGTGCCAGCAGCATAAAAAACAGGGATGAGCAGTTCTTC,TRBJ2-1,-,-,TRBV5-4
CASSSGTSGNNEQFF,TGCGCCAGCAGCTCTGGGACTAGCGGGAACAATGAGCAGTTCTTC,TRBJ2-1,TRBD2,-,TRBV5-1
CASSLAPGLQETQYF,TGCGCCAGCAGCCTGGCCCCAGGGCTTCAAGAGACCCAGTACTTC,TRBJ2-5,-,once,TRBV5-1
CASSLGGGGSHEQFF,TGTGCCAGCAGTTTAGGGGGCGGGGGGAGCCATGAGCAGTTCTTC,TRBJ2-1,TRBD2,-,TRBV27
CASSPTSGLFRLHTDTQYF,TGTGCCAGCAGTCCCACTAGCGGGCTTTTTCGGCTACACACAGATACGCAGTATTTT,TRBJ2-3,TRBD2,-,TRBV27
CASSSMGGSFSGANVLTF,TGTGCCAGCAGCTCCATGGGGGGGAGTTTCTCTGGGGCCAACGTCCTGACTTTC,TRBJ2-6,TRBD2,-,TRBV13
CASSLGLEGSGNTIYF,TGCGCCAGCAGCCTGGGTTTGGAGGGATCTGGAAACACCATATATTTT,TRBJ1-3,-,-,TRBV5-1
CASRFQGGNTEAFF,TGTGCCAGCAGATTCCAGGGAGGGAACACTGAAGCTTTCTTT,TRBJ1-1,-,-,TRBV5-6
CASTWEGNTEAFF,TGTGCCAGCACCTGGGAGGGCAACACTGAAGCTTTCTTT,TRBJ1-1,-,few,TRBV6-5
CASSVGGLANTGELFF,TGTGCCAGCAGCGTAGGGGGACTAGCGAACACCGGGGAGCTGTTTTTT,TRBJ2-2,TRBD2,-,TRBV9
CASSFVSSSYNEQFF,TGTGCCAGTAGTTTTGTTTCGAGCTCCTACAATGAGCAGTTCTTC,TRBJ2-1,-,-,TRBV19
CASSTRGYEQYF,TGTGCCAGTAGTACCAGGGGCTACGAGCAGTACTTC,TRBJ2-7,-,-,TRBV19
CASSGTSGSYNEQFF,TGTGCCAGCAGCGGGACTAGCGGCTCCTACAATGAGCAGTTCTTC,TRBJ2-1,TRBD2,-,TRBV2
CASTPTGGANTEAFF,TGTGCCAGTACCCCGACAGGGGGCGCGAACACTGAAGCTTTCTTT,TRBJ1-1,TRBD1,few,TRBV19
CASSKEGSGNQPQHF,TGTGCCAGTAGTAAAGAAGGTAGCGGCAATCAGCCCCAGCATTTT,TRBJ1-5,-,-,TRBV19
CASSLFPLGTGDAYEQYF,TGCGCCAGCAGTCTGTTTCCGCTTGGGACAGGCGATGCCTACGAGCAGTACTTC,TRBJ2-7,TRBD1,-,TRBV5-1
CASSDRGETEAFF,TGTGCCAGCAGTGACAGGGGCGAAACTGAAGCTTTCTTT,TRBJ1-1,-,-,TRBV6-1
CAWIGPSLGEQFF,TGTGCCTGGATCGGTCCTAGCCTTGGAGAGCAGTTCTTC,TRBJ2-1,-,-,TRBV30
CASRLIRDRVAEQYF,TGTGCCAGCAGGCTGATTCGGGACAGGGTCGCCGAGCAGTACTTC,TRBJ2-7,TRBD1,-,TRBV28
CASSQDGTEDGYTF,TGTGCCAGCAGCCAAGATGGGACAGAGGATGGCTACACCTTC,TRBJ1-2,TRBD1,-,TRBV4-2
CATIGQGVTEAFF,TGTGCCACGATCGGACAGGGGGTCACTGAAGCTTTCTTT,TRBJ1-1,TRBD1,once,TRBV28
CASSESGSNQPQHF,TGTGCCAGTAGTGAGTCAGGGAGCAATCAGCCCCAGCATTTT,TRBJ1-5,-,-,TRBV19
CASSDLSTDTQYF,TGTGCCAGCAGTGACCTTAGCACAGATACGCAGTATTTT,TRBJ2-3,-,once,TRBV25-1
CASSSTGYGYTF,TGTGCCAGCAGTTCGACGGGTTATGGCTACACCTTC,TRBJ1-2,-,-,TRBV6-5
CASSPGRVVTKNIQYF,TGCGCCAGCTCGCCGGGAAGGGTCGTAACCAAAAACATTCAGTACTTC,TRBJ2-4,-,-,TRBV5-1
CASTKGQGNQPQHF,TGTGCCAGCACCAAGGGCCAGGGGAATCAGCCCCAGCATTTT,TRBJ1-5,-,-,TRBV28
CATSGDREINEQFF,TGTGCCACCAGCGGAGACAGGGAAATCAATGAGCAGTTCTTC,TRBJ2-1,TRBD1,-,TRBV15
CSVSSVPGADTQYF,TGCAGCGTTTCTTCGGTCCCGGGAGCAGATACGCAGTATTTT,TRBJ2-3,-,-,TRBV29-1
CASSSRGTDTQYF,TGTGCCAGCAGTTCTCGGGGCACAGATACGCAGTATTTT,TRBJ2-3,-,-,TRBV7-3
CASSLGQGNYNSPLHF,TGTGCCAGCAGCTTAGGGCAGGGTAACTATAATTCACCCCTCCACTTT,TRBJ1-6,-,-,TRBV7-2
CASSYRENTEAFF,TGTGCCAGCAGTTACAGGGAGAACACTGAAGCTTTCTTT,TRBJ1-1,-,once,TRBV5-4
CASRWGGADGYTF,TGTGCCAGCCGCTGGGGGGGCGCGGATGGCTACACCTTC,TRBJ1-2,-,-,TRBV28
CASSLSGTTYEQYF,TGCGCCAGCAGCTTGTCGGGAACCACCTACGAGCAGTACTTC,TRBJ2-7,-,once,TRBV5-1
CASNRRGQTEAFF,TGTGCCAGTAATCGAAGAGGGCAAACTGAAGCTTTCTTT,TRBJ1-1,-,-,TRBV19
CASSPGLAGAVDTQYF,TGCGCCAGCAGCCCCGGACTAGCGGGAGCAGTAGATACGCAGTATTTT,TRBJ2-3,TRBD2,-,TRBV5-1
CASSYSRAEAFF,TGTGCCAGCAGTTACTCGCGGGCGGAAGCTTTCTTT,TRBJ1-1,-,once,TRBV6-5
CASSQDGQARLTGYGYTF,TGCGCCAGCAGCCAAGACGGACAGGCAAGGCTGACTGGCTATGGCTACACCTTC,TRBJ1-2,TRBD1,-,TRBV4-1
CASSEAQGGLAGTGELFF,TGCGCCAGCAGTGAGGCCCAGGGAGGCCTAGCGGGTACCGGGGAGCTGTTTTTT,TRBJ2-2,TRBD2,-,TRBV10-1
CATSRGQDSNQPQHF,TGTGCCACCAGCAGGGGACAGGATAGCAATCAGCCCCAGCATTTT,TRBJ1-5,TRBD1,-,TRBV15
CASTNGGHLLTDTQYF,TGTGCCAGCACCAATGGGGGACACCTCCTCACAGATACGCAGTATTTT,TRBJ2-3,-,-,TRBV28
CASSELQGYEQYF,TGCGCCAGCAGTGAGTTACAGGGCTACGAGCAGTACTTC,TRBJ2-7,-,-,TRBV10-2
CASSLVSGTSGEKLFF,TGTGCCAGCAGCTTAGTTTCCGGGACATCGGGTGAAAAACTGTTTTTT,TRBJ1-4,-,once,TRBV7-9